Shown below are 21 T cell receptor beta chains from a single sample sequenced in a study of CD8+CD57+ T cells in acquired aplastic anemia. It was genomic DNA that served as the template for profiling TCR beta VDJ and CDR3. One entry per CDR3 protein results from TCRdb running MiXCR on the reads. The sample includes around 200,000 distinct CDR3 sequences, roughly half of them seen just once. Sequencing was done on a sample of sorted CD4+, CD8+, or CD8+CD57+ T cells (not recorded which) from PBMCs. The receptors were gathered from a human donor in good health, serving as a control.

This clonotype was detected ten times or more. The gene calls are TRBV20-1 and TRBJ1-5; no definite D call. The germline CDR1 and CDR2 sequences are DFQATT and SNEGSKA (reference sequence). V dropped 4 bases and J dropped 3 bases, with 13 bases sitting between them. The CDR3 totals 14 residues. CDR3 DNA sequence: TGCAGTGCTACAAGATTCGGTTCCAATCAGCCCCAGCATTTT. Its protein is CSATRFGSNQPQHF.

This clonotype was recorded many times. The gene calls are TRBV24-1 and TRBJ2-3, with 7 bases that match TRBD1. CDR3 size: 14 residues. The germline CDR1 and CDR2 sequences are KGHDR and SFDVKD. J lost 11 bases, V lost 4 bases, and 11 bases had no gene match. The CDR3 reads CATSDSDGQAGQYF. The CDR3 nucleotides are TGTGCCACCAGTGACTCGGACGGACAGGCTGGGCAGTATTTT.

The chain combines TRBV5-8 with TRBJ2-7; 9 bases are shared with TRBD1. CDR3 length: 16 residues. The trim removed 4 bases at V and 2 bases at J, leaving 10 bases unmatched. From germline, CDR1 is SGHTS and CDR2 YDEGEE. The CDR3, as DNA: TGTGCCAGCAGCCGTGTTGGGACAGGGATTCCCTACGAGCAGTACGTC. Its protein is CASSRVGTGIPYEQYV.

This clonotype was seen ten or more times. This chain links TRBV5-1 with TRBJ2-7, with D unresolved. V lost 0 bases, J lost 1 base, and 8 bases lay in between. The CDR3 has 14 residues. CDR1 is SGHRS, CDR2 YFSETQ, per germline. CDR3 sequence (DNA): TGCGCCAGCAGCTTGGGGACCGTATCCTACGAGCAGTACTTC. Translation: CASSLGTVSYEQYF.

This clonotype was observed a handful of times. The rearrangement joins TRBV7-8 to TRBJ2-7; D gene ambiguous. The CDR3 is made up of 14 amino acids. The V gene lost 0 bases and the J gene lost 7 bases, with 13 bases spanning the gap. Germline V gene sequence: CDR1 SGHVS, CDR2 FQNEAQ. The chain's CDR3 is CASSLAGSTWEQYV. DNA of the CDR3: TGTGCCAGCAGCTTAGCGGGCAGTACGTGGGAGCAGTACGTC.

The CDR3 nucleotides are TGTGCCAGCAGGGACCGTTATTCACCCCTCCACTTT. Protein product: CASRDRYSPLHF. The chain links TRBV6-1 to TRBJ1-6; D is unclear. This CDR3 is built from 12 residues. The V and J ends lost 6 bases and 8 bases respectively, with 8 bases between them. Germline assignment: CDR1 MNHNS and CDR2 SASEGT.

This clonotype was recorded many times. The chain combines TRBV15 with TRBJ2-3; 8 nucleotides line up with TRBD2. This CDR3 has 15 amino acids. CDR1 and CDR2 (germline): LNHNV, YYDKDF (reference sequence). With 5 bases clipped from V and 3 bases from J, the junction kept 7 bases outside the gene matches. The CDR3 protein is CATSVPGLGTDTQYF. The DNA of the CDR3 is TGTGCCACCAGCGTTCCGGGACTAGGGACAGATACGCAGTATTTT.

The CDR3 DNA follows: TGTGCCAGCAGTTTCGTTAGGGGGAACACCGGGGAGCTGTTTTTT. Translating it yields CASSFVRGNTGELFF. This chain uses TRBV28 with TRBJ2-2, with TRBD1 as a possible D gene (5 bases). V was cut by 3 bases and J by 1 base, with 9 bases left in between. The CDR3 is 15 residues long. CDR1 and CDR2 from the germline V gene are MDHEN and SYDVKM. Combining the CDR3 with reference TRBV28 and TRBJ2-2 gives the whole variable domain DVKVTQSSRYLVKRTGEKVFLECVQDMDHENMFWYRQDPGLGLRLIYFSYDVKMKEKGDIPEGYSVSREKKERFSLILESASTNQTSMYLCASSFVRGNTGELFFGEGSRLTVL.

Details on this clonotype: A junction boundary mismatches the germline segment, possibly from a read error. The rearrangement links TRBV3-1 to TRBJ2-1; 7 bases fit TRBD1. The CDR3 contains 15 residues. In germline, CDR1 is LGHDT, CDR2 YNNKEL (reference sequence). Here the CDR3 DNA reads TGTGCCAGCAGCCGACAGGGACCGCTATACAATGAGCAGTCCTTC. It is translated as CASSRQGPLYNEQSF.

The CDR3 DNA reads as TGTGCCACCACGGACAGGGCTGGGCAGTACTTC. Residues: CATTDRAGQYF. The chain joins TRBV19 to TRBJ2-7; 8 bases line up with TRBD1. Losses at the gene ends were 10 bases for V and 9 bases for J; bases not matched to a gene: 8. The CDR3 is made up of 11 amino acids. Germline V CDR1 and CDR2: LNHDA, SQIVND (reference sequence).

The V gene is TRBV5-4, the J gene TRBJ2-3; weak D call: TRBD2 (6 bases). This CDR3 comprises 15 residues. Trimming cost V 0 bases and J 2 bases, with 10 bases left between them. Germline V gene sequence: CDR1 SGHNT, CDR2 YYREEE (reference sequence). The CDR3 nucleotides are TGTGCCAGCAGCTTGGACGGGGGTTTCACAGATACGCAGTATTTT. It codes for CASSLDGGFTDTQYF.

The V call is TRBV13, the J call TRBJ1-2; D is uncertain. V was shortened by 1 base and J by 2 bases, with 14 bases between the two germline ends. The CDR3 length is 16 residues. Germline values: CDR1 PRHDT, CDR2 FYEKMQ (reference sequence). In DNA form, the CDR3 reads TGTGCCAGCAGCTTAGAATTGGGTAGAAACAACTATGGCTACACCTTC. The encoded protein is CASSLELGRNNYGYTF.

For this clonotype: The CDR3 does not end in the conserved phenylalanine or tryptophan, so this is likely a read error. The chain carries TRBV10-3 and TRBJ2-1; TRBD2 matches at 10 bases. This CDR3 region has 17 residues. Germline CDR1 ENHRY, CDR2 SYGVKD. J lost 5 bases, V lost 3 bases, and 10 bases had no gene match. In nucleotides, the CDR3 is TGTGCCATCAGTGACTTGGCTAGCGGGGGTATGAACAATGAGCAGTTCTCC. This encodes CAISDLASGGMNNEQFS.

Many counts were recorded for this clonotype. This may be a read error, as it is one base from a much larger clone. V gene TRBV10-3 combines with J gene TRBJ2-3; TRBD1 aligns across 8 bases. Germline V lookup: CDR1 ENHRY, CDR2 SYGVKD. The CDR3 has 15 amino acids. Written as DNA, the CDR3 is TGTGCCATCAGTGAGTCGGGACAGGACACAGGTACGCAGTATTTT. This encodes CAISESGQDTGTQYF.

This clonotype was counted many times. The V gene is TRBV12-3 or TRBV12-4, the J gene TRBJ1-2; tentative D call: TRBD1 (5 bases). Trimming removed 7 bases from V and 5 bases from J, with 14 bases in between. The CDR3 covers 13 residues. Written as DNA, the CDR3 is TGTGCCAGCATGGGCAGGGAGGGGTATGGCTACACCTTC. This encodes CASMGREGYGYTF.

This clonotype occurred many times. The chain employs TRBV4-3 and TRBJ2-1; 8 bases are shared with TRBD1. Looked up from germline, CDR1 is LGHNA and CDR2 is YSLEER. The CDR3 covers 16 residues. Germline trimming cut 1 base from V and 5 bases from J; bases unmatched to any gene: 7. DNA of the CDR3: TGCGCCAGCAGCCAAGGGAGACAGGGGAGGAACAATGAGCAGTTCTTC. The encoded protein is CASSQGRQGRNNEQFF.

The chain recombines TRBV19 with TRBJ1-6; TRBD1 might be the D (5 bases). This CDR3 is built from 14 residues. The V end lost 6 bases, the J end lost 10 bases, and 16 bases lay between the germline ends. Germline lookup yields CDR1 LNHDA and CDR2 SQIVND (reference sequence). Here the CDR3 DNA reads TGTGCCAGTAGGCAGGGTTCAAGTGGCTCACCCCTCCACTTT. Translation: CASRQGSSGSPLHF.

The chain links TRBV7-9 to TRBJ2-7; 8 bases fit TRBD1. Trimming removed 2 bases from V and 5 bases from J; junction bases left unmatched: 8. The CDR3 is 15 residues long. Germline values: CDR1 SEHNR, CDR2 FQNEAQ (reference sequence). CDR3 loop: CASSLQGAGNDEQYF. CDR3 bases: TGTGCCAGCAGCTTACAGGGGGCAGGGAACGACGAGCAGTACTTC.

Ten or more counts support this clonotype. V and J are TRBV20-1 and TRBJ1-6; possible D gene TRBD1, 5 bases. The V and J ends lost 6 bases and 5 bases respectively, with 23 bases between them. The CDR3 length is 17 residues. Germline loops: CDR1 DFQATT, CDR2 SNEGSKA (reference sequence). The CDR3 sequence: CSAPSARDSLNNSPLHF. As DNA, the CDR3 is TGCAGTGCCCCTTCAGCCAGGGATTCATTAAATAATTCACCCCTCCACTTT.

This chain joins TRBV7-3 and TRBJ2-3, with 11 nucleotides matching TRBD2. Trimming took 6 bases from V and 0 from J; bases not matched to a gene: 2. The CDR3 is made up of 15 amino acids. The germline gives CDR1 SGHTA, CDR2 FQGTGA. The CDR3 loop reads CASRTSGASTDTQYF. In nucleotides, the CDR3 is TGTGCCAGCAGGACTAGCGGGGCTAGCACAGATACGCAGTATTTT.

This clonotype was picked up many times. This chain links TRBV18 with TRBJ1-1; possible D gene TRBD1, 6 bases. The germline V gene encodes CDR1 KGHSH and CDR2 LQKENI. Trimming pared 1 base from V and 7 bases from J, leaving 16 bases between. This CDR3 is built from 15 residues. CDR3 DNA sequence: TGTGCCAGCTCACCACTGGGGGCAGGGCAGGATGAAGCTTTCTTT. Translating gives CASSPLGAGQDEAFF.